The TCR beta chain described here comes from a study of tumor-infiltrating lymphocytes in primary liver carcinoma. A primer in the constant region served to generate TCR beta cDNA from approximately 450 ng of total RNA. Three-round nested multiplex PCR performed with slightly modified ARM-PCR produced the TCR beta libraries. The first two PCR rounds used TRBV1-TRBV30 forward primers with a C-beta reverse primer, 10 cycles each. Each CDR3 protein gets one entry after TCRdb re-called the multiplex PCR reads with MiXCR. The sample contains fewer than 85,000 distinct CDR3 sequences, roughly 71% of which appear only once. V shed 6 bases, J shed 6 bases, and the junction held 8 bases outside the gene matches. The germline V gene has CDR1 SEHNR and CDR2 FQNEAQ (reference sequence). This CDR3 region has 14 residues. Study-wide findings and caveats: Tumor tissue displayed a significantly greater top-250-clone fraction than blood (p = 0.039).

As for this clonotype: Its antigen is unknown.

Unsorted bulk tissue, about 19-32 mg of it, served as the source for co-extraction of RNA and DNA. Source material: tumor-adjacent normal liver tissue. This sequence joins TRBV7-9 and TRBJ1-5, with 7 bases lining up with TRBD1. The TCR sequence derives from a man in his forties or fifties with primary liver carcinoma and hepatitis B virus infection. The CDR3: CASSFGQEGQPQHF. The CDR3 DNA is TGTGCCAGCAGTTTCGGACAGGAGGGTCAGCCCCAGCATTTT.